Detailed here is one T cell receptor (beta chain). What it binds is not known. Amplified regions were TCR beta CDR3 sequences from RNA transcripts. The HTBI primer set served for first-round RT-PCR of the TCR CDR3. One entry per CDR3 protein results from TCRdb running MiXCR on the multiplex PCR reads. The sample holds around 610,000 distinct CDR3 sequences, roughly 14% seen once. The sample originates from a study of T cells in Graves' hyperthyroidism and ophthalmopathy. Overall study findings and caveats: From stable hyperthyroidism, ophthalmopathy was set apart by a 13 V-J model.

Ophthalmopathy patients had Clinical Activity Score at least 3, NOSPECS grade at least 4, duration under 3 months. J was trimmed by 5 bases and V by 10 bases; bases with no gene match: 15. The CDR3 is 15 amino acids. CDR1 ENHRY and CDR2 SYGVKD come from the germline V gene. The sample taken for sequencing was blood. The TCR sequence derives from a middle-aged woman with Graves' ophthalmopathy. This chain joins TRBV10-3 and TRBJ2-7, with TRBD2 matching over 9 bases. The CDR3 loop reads CATHDRASGTHEQYF. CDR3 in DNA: TGTGCCACCCATGATCGAGCTAGCGGGACCCACGAGCAGTACTTC.